Listed below are T cell receptor beta chains from one sample, sequenced in a study of blood T cell repertoires in COVID-19. Assay: immunoSEQ multiplex PCR; the TCRdb copy retains only in-frame clones and omits some. The repertoire holds around 250,000 clones, 84% seen once, with about 1.5% in the top ten. The specimen sequenced was peripheral blood. These receptor sequences come from a woman in her thirties or forties who had recovered from COVID-19. Both conserved end residues are part of each CDR3.

CASSWGVAANTEAFF TRBV5-4
CASSTGGPHEYGYTF TRBV7-3
CASSTQGRGQNEQYF TRBV5-1
CAWSPYGGSGNTIYF TRBV30
CASSVGSGGTDTQYF TRBV9
CSVVIQGGNTEAFF TRBV29-1
CASSPPNTQYF TRBV7-6
CASSSEGSLSPLHF TRBV28
CASSPESHGGYTF TRBV28
CASSTQGAGDTEAFF TRBV2
CASSEAGGSGGLDTQYF TRBV2
CASSPLDRGQSGYGYTF TRBV18
CASSLEGLGGLEYNEQFF TRBV11-2
CASSPRGGGANVLTF TRBV5-5
CASSELQWDTQYF TRBV25-1
CAISESSGDSSPLHF TRBV10-3
CASSLGMTSGASYEQYF TRBV11-3
CASSRDWGGNQPQHF TRBV28
CATSGPSGGADGELFF TRBV24-1
CASSLTQVANYEQYF TRBV7-3
CASNLMGPADTQYF TRBV28
CASSIDRGSFGYTF TRBV19
CASSSSGQASYEQYF TRBV5-5
CASSPGVRGAIGYTF TRBV6-5
CASSGQQGGGEKLFF TRBV5-4
CASSLDRGHQHF TRBV7-8
CATSDQGQPNEQFF TRBV24-1
CASSLEGTGDSYEQYF TRBV5-1
CASSSSLETQYF TRBV5-1
CASSLRSGGTDTQYF TRBV7-9
CASSYSDTQYNTIYF TRBV6-5
CASSLTQGTGKLFF TRBV28
CASSPRGGGYGYTF TRBV3-1/TRBV3-2
CASSEPFGGAVQETQYF TRBV2
CASSYVWGAAYEQYF TRBV6-5
CSVVDRGGYTF TRBV29-1
CASKNQGAGEQYF TRBV2
CSVQRGTYQETQYF TRBV29-1
CASAGQGRNTIYF TRBV9
CASSYSGGARTGELFF TRBV7-2
CATSDSRRGLFYNEQFF TRBV24-1
CASSIEGKGTEAFF TRBV27
CASGPNTFGQYF TRBV12-5
CASSDGRVEQYF TRBV2
CATMTRLETQYF TRBV28
CASRGQITNEKLFF TRBV2